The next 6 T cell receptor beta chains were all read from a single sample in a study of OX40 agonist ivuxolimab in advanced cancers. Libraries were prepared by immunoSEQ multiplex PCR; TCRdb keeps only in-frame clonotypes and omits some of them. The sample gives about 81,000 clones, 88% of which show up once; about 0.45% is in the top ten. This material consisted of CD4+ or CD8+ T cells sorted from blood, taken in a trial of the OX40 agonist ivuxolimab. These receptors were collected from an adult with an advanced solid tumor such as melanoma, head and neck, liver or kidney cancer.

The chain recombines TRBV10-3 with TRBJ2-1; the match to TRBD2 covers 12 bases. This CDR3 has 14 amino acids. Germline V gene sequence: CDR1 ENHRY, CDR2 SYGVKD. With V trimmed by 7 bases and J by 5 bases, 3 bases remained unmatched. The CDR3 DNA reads TGTGCCATCACCTCTAGCGGGGGGGACAATGAGCAGTTCTTC. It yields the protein CAITSSGGDNEQFF.

The CDR3 DNA is TGTGCCAGCAGCCCCGAGGATTTGTACCAAGAGACCCAGTACTTC. This gives the protein CASSPEDLYQETQYF. The genes are TRBV7-9 and TRBJ2-5, with unresolved D. Germline V gene data show CDR1 as SEHNR and CDR2 as FQNEAQ (reference sequence). The ends were cut back, 5 bases at V and 0 bases at J, with 13 bases in the middle. The CDR3 has 15 amino acids.

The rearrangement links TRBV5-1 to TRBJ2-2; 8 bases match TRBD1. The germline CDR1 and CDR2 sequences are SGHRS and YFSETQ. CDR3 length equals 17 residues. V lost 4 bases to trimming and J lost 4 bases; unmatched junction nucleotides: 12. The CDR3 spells CASSLRPDRVLTGELFF. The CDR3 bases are TGCGCCAGCAGCCTGAGGCCGGACAGGGTCCTCACCGGGGAGCTGTTTTTT.

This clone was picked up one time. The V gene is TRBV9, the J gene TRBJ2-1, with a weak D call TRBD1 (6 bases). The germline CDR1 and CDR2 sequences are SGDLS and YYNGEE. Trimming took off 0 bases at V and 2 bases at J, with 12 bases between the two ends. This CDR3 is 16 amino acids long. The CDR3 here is CASSVAGVVAYNEQFF. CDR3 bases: TGTGCCAGCAGCGTAGCAGGGGTAGTAGCCTACAATGAGCAGTTCTTC.

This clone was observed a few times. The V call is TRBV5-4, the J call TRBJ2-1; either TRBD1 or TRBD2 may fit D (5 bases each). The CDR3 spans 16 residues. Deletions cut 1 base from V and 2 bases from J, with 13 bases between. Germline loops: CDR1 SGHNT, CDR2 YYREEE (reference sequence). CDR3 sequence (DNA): TGTGCCAGCAGCTTGAAGGCCGGGGCCACCTACAATGAGCAGTTCTTC. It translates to CASSLKAGATYNEQFF.

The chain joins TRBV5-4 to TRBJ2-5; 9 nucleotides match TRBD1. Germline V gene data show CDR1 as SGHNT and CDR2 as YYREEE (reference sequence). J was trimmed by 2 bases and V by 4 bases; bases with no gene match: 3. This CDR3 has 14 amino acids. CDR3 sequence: CASSSGTGQETQYF. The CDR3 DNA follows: TGTGCCAGCAGCAGCGGGACAGGGCAAGAGACCCAGTACTTC. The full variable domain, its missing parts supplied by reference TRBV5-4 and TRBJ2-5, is ETGVTQSPTHLIKTRGQQVTLRCSSQSGHNTVSWYQQALGQGPQFIFQYYREEENGRGNFPPRFSGLQFPNYSSELNVNALELDDSALYLCASSSGTGQETQYFGPGTRLLVL.